This T cell receptor beta chain derives from a study of T cell responses to AZD1222 COVID-19 vaccine. Study-level results: Donors skewed white British and female; clonal diversity was possibly underestimated. Baseline serology detected seropositivity in only six AZD1222 recipients.

The ends were cut back, 4 bases at V and 4 bases at J, with 11 bases in the middle. The CDR3 is 13 residues long. Germline lookup yields CDR1 SGHRS and CDR2 YFSETQ. Measured with immunoSEQ multiplex PCR; TCRdb has only the in-frame clones, and not every one. Counted here are about 170,000 clones, roughly 92% occurring once; the ten biggest clones make up roughly 1.6%. Points on this clone: Its antigen is currently unknown.

This chain connects TRBV5-1 to TRBJ1-2, with no clear D. The clonotype comes from an adult in good health. The sample in question was peripheral blood, obtained on day 0 of AZD1222 vaccination. DNA for the CDR3: TGCGCCAGCAGCCGGAAAGACACCTATGGCTACACCTTC. Its protein product is CASSRKDTYGYTF.